The 8 T cell receptor beta chains listed next were all sequenced from one sample in a study of T cell responses to AZD1222 COVID-19 vaccine. The method was immunoSEQ multiplex PCR; TCRdb's version includes in-frame clones alone and lacks a portion of them. The table includes about 130,000 clones, approximately 91% detected once. This material consisted of peripheral blood, taken 28 days after the second AZD1222 dose. Receptor source: an adult who received the AZD1222 COVID-19 vaccine.

This chain joins TRBV6-1 and TRBJ2-3, with 16 nucleotides matching TRBD2. Losses at the gene ends were 1 base for V and 3 bases for J; bases not matched to a gene: 13. Per germline, CDR1 MNHNS and CDR2 SASEGT. This CDR3 is 21 amino acids long. The CDR3 protein is CASSEVAPGLAGGPVTDTQYF. CDR3 in DNA: TGTGCCAGCAGTGAAGTGGCTCCGGGACTAGCGGGAGGGCCGGTGACAGATACGCAGTATTTT.

V usage is TRBV7-3 and J usage is TRBJ2-3; D remains unclear. The ends were cut back, 5 bases at V and 3 bases at J, with 15 bases in the middle. Germline V gene sequence: CDR1 SGHTA, CDR2 FQGTGA. The CDR3 is 15 residues long. CDR3 sequence reads: CASSEEALGTDTQYF. CDR3 bases: TGTGCCAGCAGCGAAGAGGCCTTGGGGACAGATACGCAGTATTTT.

V usage is TRBV7-3 and J usage is TRBJ2-1; 8 bases align to TRBD2. V was pared by 2 bases and J by 0 bases, with 12 bases of the junction left unmatched. The CDR3 has 19 amino acids. Germline V gives CDR1 SGHTA, CDR2 FQGTGA. CDR3 amino acids: CASSLLPAGASSSYNEQFF. CDR3 bases: TGTGCCAGCAGCTTACTTCCAGCGGGGGCGTCTAGCTCCTACAATGAGCAGTTCTTC.

This chain joins TRBV28 and TRBJ1-1, with D possibly TRBD1 on 5 matching bases. Trimming shortened V by 5 bases and J by 8 bases, and 15 bases separated the two germline ends. Germline-derived CDR1 and CDR2 are MDHEN and SYDVKM. CDR3 size: 13 residues. The CDR3 sequence is CASSTLGGNEAFF. CDR3 coding DNA: TGTGCCAGCAGTACCCTGGGGGGAAACGAAGCTTTCTTT. Together with reference TRBV28 and TRBJ1-1, the CDR3 gives the full variable domain: DVKVTQSSRYLVKRTGEKVFLECVQDMDHENMFWYRQDPGLGLRLIYFSYDVKMKEKGDIPEGYSVSREKKERFSLILESASTNQTSMYLCASSTLGGNEAFFGQGTRLTVV.

The chain recombines TRBV5-1 with TRBJ1-1; D perhaps matches TRBD1 (6 bases). V was pared by 0 bases and J by 4 bases, with 13 bases between. Looked up from germline, CDR1 is SGHRS and CDR2 is YFSETQ. This CDR3 has 15 residues. This CDR3 reads CASSLDPTGTTEAFF. For the CDR3, the DNA is TGCGCCAGCAGCTTGGATCCCACAGGGACCACTGAAGCTTTCTTT.

This chain uses TRBV7-8 with TRBJ1-5, with D maybe TRBD1 (6 bases). Germline assignment: CDR1 SGHVS and CDR2 FQNEAQ. The CDR3 length is 17 residues. V lost 1 base and J lost 0, with 13 bases in between. CDR3 in amino acids: CASSLGRGTYSNQPQHF. Here the CDR3 DNA reads TGTGCCAGCAGCTTAGGCAGGGGAACTTATAGCAATCAGCCCCAGCATTTT.

This CDR3 reads CASSPELAGGVRDTQYF. The CDR3 DNA sequence: TGTGCCAGCAGCCCTGAGTTAGCGGGAGGGGTCCGAGATACGCAGTATTTT. V and J are TRBV4-2 and TRBJ2-3, with TRBD2 identical over 11 bases. This CDR3 region has 17 residues. The germline gives CDR1 LGHNA, CDR2 YNFKEQ. V gave up 4 bases and J gave up 5 bases; unmatched junction bases: 11.

There are a few counts of this clone. The chain couples TRBV7-8 to TRBJ1-4; 9 bases fit TRBD1. The junction had 4 bases not matched to a gene; V was cut back by 5 bases and J by 6 bases. Germline V CDR1 and CDR2: SGHVS, FQNEAQ. CDR3 size: 14 residues. The CDR3 DNA is TGTGCCAGCAGCCTTAGACAGGGGGATGAAAAACTGTTTTTT. This gives the protein CASSLRQGDEKLFF.